A single TCR beta chain is shown here with its context. The table came from immunoSEQ multiplex PCR; TCRdb's copy has only in-frame clones and leaves some out. The data hold some 74,000 clones, with approximately 91% observed a single time. CDR3 length equals 16 residues. Germline assignment: CDR1 SGHVS and CDR2 FNYEAQ. Trimming removed 0 bases from V and 2 bases from J; junction bases left unmatched: 5. This sample was taken from a study of T cells after somatic rescue of genetic block. This clonotype was obtained from a man aged 30 to 45. The chain joins TRBV7-6 to TRBJ2-7, with TRBD2 identical over 9 bases. What was sequenced was peripheral blood mononuclear cells (PBMCs). CDR3 in amino acids: CASSLASGSSAYEQYF. In DNA, the CDR3 is TGTGCCAGCAGCTTAGCTAGCGGGAGCTCTGCCTACGAGCAGTACTTC.